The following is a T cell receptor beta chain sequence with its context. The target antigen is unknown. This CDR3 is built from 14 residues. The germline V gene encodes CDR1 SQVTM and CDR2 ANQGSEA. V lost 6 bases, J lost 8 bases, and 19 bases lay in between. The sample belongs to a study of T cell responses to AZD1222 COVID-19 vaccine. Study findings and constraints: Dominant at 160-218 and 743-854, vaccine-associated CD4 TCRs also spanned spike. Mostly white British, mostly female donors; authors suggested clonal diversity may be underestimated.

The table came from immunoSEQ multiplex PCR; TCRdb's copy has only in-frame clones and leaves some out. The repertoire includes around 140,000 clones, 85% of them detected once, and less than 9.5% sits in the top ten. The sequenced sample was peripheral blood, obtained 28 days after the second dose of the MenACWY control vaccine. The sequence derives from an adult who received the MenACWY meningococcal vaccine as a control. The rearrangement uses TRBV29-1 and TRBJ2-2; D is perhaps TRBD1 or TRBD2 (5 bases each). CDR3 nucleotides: TGCAGCGTAACCGGGGCGGACGTGAGTGGGGAGCTGTTTTTT. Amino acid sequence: CSVTGADVSGELFF.